This T cell receptor (beta chain) was captured by sequencing in a study of OX40 agonist ivuxolimab in advanced cancers. Across the whole study: A history of anti-PD-1, anti-PD-L1 or anti-CTLA-4 therapy was acceptable, and 40% to 45% had some. Study-wide findings and caveats: It was not determined which antigens were specifically recognized by the peripheral T cells that had undergone clonal expansion.

Blood sampling took place at baseline, cycle 4 day 1, and cycle 7 day 1. Sequenced by immunoSEQ multiplex PCR; TCRdb stores in-frame clones only, minus some. The profile shows 90,000 or so clones, around 90% of them singletons. This clone has just one count. Its target is unknown. The germline CDR1 and CDR2 sequences are SGHTA and FQGTGA. Trimming stripped 2 bases from V and 0 bases from J, with 9 bases between. The CDR3 runs to 15 residues. This chain links TRBV7-3 with TRBJ2-3, with D possibly matching TRBD1 (5 bases). This specimen consisted of CD4+ or CD8+ T cells sorted from blood, obtained in a trial of the OX40 agonist ivuxolimab. The source is an adult with an advanced solid tumor such as melanoma, head and neck, liver or kidney cancer. In DNA form, the CDR3 reads TGTGCCAGCAGCTTAGCAGGGCTGAGCACAGATACGCAGTATTTT. Amino acids: CASSLAGLSTDTQYF.